Presented here are 21 T cell receptor beta chains from one specimen sequenced in a study of T cell repertoires in cytomegalovirus infection. Each CDR3 protein is one row after TCRdb ran MiXCR on the reads. The table has 200,000 or so distinct CDR3 sequences, 28% seen once. Sequencing was done on a sample of PBMCs. The source is a human donor in good health (CMV status not recorded). Some clones in this sample may be carry-over from other donors' samples.

This clonotype was observed a handful of times. CDR3 DNA sequence: TGTGCCAGCAGTTCCGGGAGGGGGAATGAGCAGTTCTTC. This gives the protein CASSSGRGNEQFF. This chain links TRBV12-3 or TRBV12-4 with TRBJ2-1; the match to TRBD2 covers 8 bases. The CDR3 extends over 13 amino acids. V shed 4 bases and J 7 bases; nucleotides not matched to a gene: 3.

This chain links TRBV10-3 with TRBJ1-3; D is unclear. This CDR3 comprises 17 residues. From germline, CDR1 is ENHRY and CDR2 SYGVKD. The V and J ends lost 0 bases and 2 bases respectively, with 14 bases between them. CDR3 DNA sequence: TGTGCCATCAGTGAGTCGAGACAACAAGGGCCTGGAAACACCATATATTTT. Translation: CAISESRQQGPGNTIYF.

This clonotype was seen once. The V call is TRBV29-1, the J call TRBJ2-3; 10 nucleotides align to TRBD2. The germline V gene has CDR1 SQVTM and CDR2 ANQGSEA. The CDR3 totals 16 residues. The V and J ends lost 0 bases and 4 bases, in that order; junction bases with no gene match: 7. The CDR3 loop reads CSVEDIAGGPADTQYF. DNA of the CDR3: TGCAGCGTTGAAGATATAGCGGGGGGCCCAGCAGATACGCAGTATTTT.

This clonotype was observed a few times. V gene TRBV5-5 combines with J gene TRBJ2-3; the match to TRBD1 covers 8 bases. This CDR3 is built from 15 residues. V shed 0 bases, J shed 5 bases, and the junction held 5 bases outside the gene matches. CDR1 SGHKS and CDR2 YYEKEE come from the germline V gene (reference sequence). The CDR3 nucleotides are TGTGCCAGCAGCTTGGAACAGGGGGTAATAGATACGCAGTATTTT. Its translation: CASSLEQGVIDTQYF. Supplemented by reference TRBV5-5 and TRBJ2-3, the full variable domain reads DAGVTQSPTHLIKTRGQQVTLRCSPISGHKSVSWYQQVLGQGPQFIFQYYEKEERGRGNFPDRFSARQFPNYSSELNVNALLLGDSALYLCASSLEQGVIDTQYFGPGTRLTVL.

V gene TRBV5-4 combines with J gene TRBJ1-1; tentatively, D is TRBD1 (6 bases). The CDR3 runs to 13 residues. Per the germline V gene, CDR1 is SGHNT and CDR2 is YYREEE (reference sequence). V lost 7 bases and J lost 2, with 12 bases in between. The CDR3 DNA reads as TGTGCCAGCCAGACAGGCATTAACACTGAAGCTTTCTTT. Translating gives CASQTGINTEAFF.

V is TRBV6-5 and J is TRBJ2-7; 9 bases agree with TRBD1. CDR3 length: 15 amino acids. Germline values: CDR1 MNHEY, CDR2 SVGAGI. V was pared by 0 bases and J by 3 bases, with 3 bases of the junction left unmatched. The CDR3 region has the DNA TGTGCCAGCAGTTACTCGGGACAGGGTTTCTACGAGCAGTACTTC. This translates into CASSYSGQGFYEQYF.

This clonotype was seen many times. The chain couples TRBV7-8 to TRBJ2-7, with 7 bases that match TRBD1. CDR1 and CDR2 from the germline V gene are SGHVS and FQNEAQ. Unmatched junction bases numbered 9, after V lost 7 bases and J lost 6 bases. The CDR3 has 13 residues. The CDR3 region has the DNA TGTGCCAGCAACCAAGATAACAGGGGCGAGCAGTACTTC. Translated, it gives CASNQDNRGEQYF.

This clonotype appeared a few times. V and J are TRBV6-5 and TRBJ1-6; D is possibly TRBD1 (6 bases). The CDR3 is 17 residues long. CDR1 MNHEY and CDR2 SVGAGI come from the germline V gene. Trimming pared 1 base from V and 5 bases from J, leaving 15 bases between. CDR3 nucleotides: TGTGCCAGCAGTTACTTGAGGACAGAGGATAATAATTCACCCCTCCACTTT. Translating it yields CASSYLRTEDNNSPLHF.

This clonotype was detected a few times. Germline and junction disagree at one end, which may indicate a read error. The chain recombines TRBV7-7 with TRBJ2-2; maybe TRBD2 (6 bases). The CDR3 is made up of 15 amino acids. The germline gives CDR1 SSHAT, CDR2 FNYEAQ (reference sequence). DNA for the CDR3: TGTGCTAGCAGCTTAGCGCTTGGAGGGGCCGGGGAGCTGTTTTTT. Its protein is CASSLALGGAGELFF. Combining the CDR3 with reference TRBV7-7 and TRBJ2-2 gives the whole variable domain GAGVSQSPRYKVTKRGQDVTLRCDPISSHATLYWYQQALGQGPEFLTYFNYEAQPDKSGLPSDRFSAERPEGSISTLTIQRTEQRDSAMYRCASSLALGGAGELFFGEGSRLTVL.

This clonotype has just a few counts. The chain couples TRBV2 to TRBJ1-2; D gene uncertain. This CDR3 has 15 residues. From germline, CDR1 is SNHLY and CDR2 FYNNEI. Trimming removed 3 bases at V and 8 bases at J, with 19 bases between. CDR3 in DNA: TGTGCCAGCAGTGACTTCGGGAACAGAGATGTGGGCTACACCTTC. Translation gives CASSDFGNRDVGYTF. Filled out from reference TRBV2 and TRBJ1-2, the complete variable domain reads EPEVTQTPSHQVTQMGQEVILRCVPISNHLYFYWYRQILGQKVEFLVSFYNNEISEKSEIFDDQFSVERPDGSNFTLKIRSTKLEDSAMYFCASSDFGNRDVGYTFGSGTRLTVV.

The chain couples TRBV4-3 to TRBJ2-2; 11 nucleotides line up with TRBD1. V gave up 4 bases and J gave up 6 bases; unmatched junction bases: 16. The CDR3 extends over 19 amino acids. Germline assignment: CDR1 LGHNA and CDR2 YSLEER. Written as DNA, the CDR3 is TGCGCCAGCAGCCTCAACTCTGCACCCGGGACAGGGGGACCCGGGGAGCTGTTTTTT. This translates into CASSLNSAPGTGGPGELFF.

In its sample, this clonotype was seen a few times. V usage is TRBV5-1 and J usage is TRBJ2-5; D may be TRBD2 (5 bases). The CDR3 extends over 13 amino acids. CDR1 and CDR2 from the germline V gene are SGHRS and YFSETQ. V was pared by 2 bases and J by 5 bases, with 10 bases between. The DNA for the CDR3 is TGCGCCAGCAGCTTAGAGGGCTGGGAGACCCAGTACTTC. Its protein is CASSLEGWETQYF.

The chain joins TRBV6-1 to TRBJ2-1, with 7 bases that match TRBD1. This CDR3 has 15 residues. Per the germline V gene, CDR1 is MNHNS and CDR2 is SASEGT. The trim removed 7 bases at V and 3 bases at J, leaving 9 bases unmatched. DNA for the CDR3: TGTGCCAGCACCCCGGGACAGAGCTTCTACAATGAGCAGTTCTTC. Translated, it gives CASTPGQSFYNEQFF.

Ten or more counts support this clonotype. The chain links TRBV20-1 to TRBJ2-1, with 8 bases fitting TRBD1. There are 13 residues in the CDR3. V trimming: 5 bases; J trimming: 7 bases; junction bases outside the gene matches: 7. Germline V lookup: CDR1 DFQATT, CDR2 SNEGSKA (reference sequence). As DNA, the CDR3 is TGCAGTGCTGGGAGGACAGGGCGGAATGAGCAGTTCTTC. Protein product: CSAGRTGRNEQFF.

The chain is built from TRBV12-3 or TRBV12-4 and TRBJ1-5; possibly TRBD1 for D (6 bases). The CDR3 contains 14 residues. V was trimmed by 6 bases and J by 0 bases, leaving 9 bases between them. The CDR3 loop reads CASRTGFSNQPQHF. As DNA, the CDR3 is TGTGCCAGCAGAACAGGGTTTAGCAATCAGCCCCAGCATTTT.

The V gene is TRBV7-4, the J gene TRBJ1-2; perhaps TRBD1 as D (5 bases). The CDR3 contains 13 residues. Germline V gene sequence: CDR1 SGHVT, CDR2 SQSDAQ. V lost 1 base and J lost 6, with 9 bases in between. CDR3 in amino acids: CASSLGRVNGYTF. In nucleotides, the CDR3 is TGTGCCAGCAGCTTAGGCAGGGTTAATGGCTACACCTTC.

The chain is built from TRBV6-1 and TRBJ1-5; D remains unclear. Germline CDR1 reads MNHNS; CDR2 reads SASEGT. With 2 bases removed from V and 3 bases from J, the gap between germline ends came to 8 bases. This CDR3 has 14 residues. Here the CDR3 reads CASSEYGINQPQHF. For the CDR3, the DNA is TGTGCCAGCAGTGAATACGGCATCAATCAGCCCCAGCATTTT.

This clonotype has only a few counts. The gene calls are TRBV19 and TRBJ2-7; 7 nucleotides agree with TRBD1. Trimming took 5 bases from V and 4 from J; bases not matched to a gene: 11. CDR1 and CDR2 from the germline V gene are LNHDA and SQIVND (reference sequence). The CDR3 consists of 15 residues. The CDR3 bases are TGTGCCAGTAGTCCCGGACAGGAACCAACTTACGAGCAGTACTTC. Protein product: CASSPGQEPTYEQYF.

The chain uses TRBV2 and TRBJ2-2; D is undetermined. Trimming shortened V by 2 bases and J by 1 base, and 5 bases separated the two germline ends. The CDR3 has 14 residues. Germline CDR1 reads SNHLY; CDR2 reads FYNNEI. CDR3 in amino acids: CASSESRNTGELFF. In DNA form, the CDR3 reads TGTGCCAGCAGTGAATCCCGGAACACCGGGGAGCTGTTTTTT. Using reference TRBV2 and TRBJ2-2 for the parts outside the CDR3, the full variable domain is EPEVTQTPSHQVTQMGQEVILRCVPISNHLYFYWYRQILGQKVEFLVSFYNNEISEKSEIFDDQFSVERPDGSNFTLKIRSTKLEDSAMYFCASSESRNTGELFFGEGSRLTVL.

In regard to this clonotype: This may be a read error, as it is one base from a much larger clone. The gene calls are TRBV7-8 and TRBJ2-1; 7 bases match TRBD2. Germline values: CDR1 SGHVS, CDR2 FQNEAQ. CDR3 length: 14 amino acids. This chain's CDR3 is CASSPLRGSNVQFF. The CDR3 region has the DNA TGTGCCAGCAGCCCCTTGCGGGGGAGCAATGTGCAGTTCTTC.

V usage is TRBV6-5 and J usage is TRBJ1-5; D unresolved. Trimming took off 6 bases at V and 7 bases at J, with 16 bases between the two ends. Germline loops: CDR1 MNHEY, CDR2 SVGAGI. The CDR3 sequence is 14 residues long. CDR3 region: CASRPRVERQPQHF. As DNA, the CDR3 is TGTGCCAGCAGACCCCGGGTCGAGAGGCAGCCCCAGCATTTT.